This TCR beta chain was retrieved from a study of T cell clones after liver transplantation. Unstimulated PBMCs were sorted into CD3+CD4+ and CD3+CD8+ populations. Per the germline V gene, CDR1 is MNHEY and CDR2 is SMNVEV (reference sequence). The length of the CDR3 is 15 residues. With V trimmed by 2 bases and J by 4 bases, 4 bases remained unmatched. The method was immunoSEQ multiplex PCR; TCRdb's version includes in-frame clones alone and lacks a portion of them. The sample comprises about 74,000 clones, 75% to 90% of which are singletons, and less than 0.65% rests with the top ten. The chain employs TRBV27 and TRBJ2-2, with 7 bases fitting TRBD2. This clonotype originated in a human donor who received a liver transplant. Source: CD4+ T cells from blood, taken before liver transplant. CDR3 in amino acids: CASSLNGRSTGELFF. CDR3 DNA: TGTGCCAGCAGTTTAAACGGGAGGTCCACCGGGGAGCTGTTTTTT.